This note documents a single T cell receptor beta chain sequence. Its antigen is as yet unknown. The read is 3 residues too short to cover the CDR3 end, so that end is filled in from the germline J gene. Some clones are missing from TCRdb's copy, which holds only in-frame ones; the method was immunoSEQ multiplex PCR. The sample shows about 40,000 clones, none of them appearing just once. This record comes from a study of T cell clonality in common variable immunodeficiency. Study conclusions and caveats: Shared TCRbeta clones were fewer between CVID subjects than controls. Links between repertoire features and CVID complications were heterogeneity-limited.

This CDR3 is 14 amino acids long. CDR1 and CDR2 from the germline V gene are LNHDA and SQIVND (reference sequence). Both groups were predominantly of Caucasian heritage. The chain uses TRBV19 and TRBJ1-2; a weak D match, TRBD1 (6 bases). Sequencing input: peripheral blood mononuclear cells. The clonotype originates from a person between 18 and 75 years old in good health. The part of the CDR3 DNA that was read is TGTGCCAGTAGGCCGGGACAAGGAGGATACGAC. As protein: CASRPGQGGYD. Given in full, the CDR3 is CASRPGQGGYDYTF.